This entry concerns a single T cell receptor beta chain. Its antigen is not known. The CDR3 runs 14 residues. CDR1 is SGHTA, CDR2 FQGNSA, per germline. V lost 4 bases, J lost 6 bases, and 5 bases stayed unmatched. This specimen belongs to a study of human T cells and chemical hapten exposure. TCRdb reprocessed the RACE reads via MiXCR and lists one record per CDR3 protein. The data contain 120,000 or so distinct CDR3 sequences, 12% to 15% of them singletons. Findings and caveats of the study: Those TCRs sitting above 1 in 1000 frequency stayed the same with DPC sensitization.

Time point in this sample: patch test 1, 2 weeks after DPC sensitization. Treatment reported: therapeutic diphenylcyclopropenone sensitization with weekly scalp DPC. Alopecia patients deemed DPC-suitable, aged 18 to 70, excluding pregnancy. This specimen consisted of whole blood, obtained in connection with sensitization to the hapten diphenylcyclopropenone (DPC). This sequence joins TRBV7-2 and TRBJ2-2; 7 nucleotides agree with TRBD1. The source of this sequence is a man younger than 35 with alopecia areata. Some clones in this sample may be carry-over from other donors' samples. As DNA, the CDR3 is TGTGCCAGCAGCTCACAGGGGATCCCCGGGGAGCTGTTTTTT. Translating it yields CASSSQGIPGELFF.